Sequencing of this T cell receptor beta chain was carried out in a study of early T cells in non-severe SARS-CoV-2 infection. TCRdb redid the calling of the 5' RACE reads with MiXCR, one entry per CDR3 protein. The sample shows around 82,000 distinct CDR3 sequences, approximately 12% of them seen only once. This clonotype was counted ten times or more. This TCR was sampled from an adult who was a healthcare worker with PCR-confirmed SARS-CoV-2 infection or an uninfected control (not recorded which). Sequenced input: whole blood.

The CDR3 is CASRNGAVSTDTQYF. The DNA of the CDR3 is TGTGCCAGCAGGAACGGGGCGGTGAGCACAGATACGCAGTATTTT. The V gene is TRBV7-6, the J gene TRBJ2-3; the D call may be TRBD1 or TRBD2 (5 bases each). This CDR3 spans 15 amino acids. Deletions cut 6 bases from V and 0 bases from J, with 13 bases between. Per germline, CDR1 SGHVS and CDR2 FNYEAQ.